The source of this TCR beta chain is a study of CD8+ T cells in alopecia areata. Overall study context: For the treated group, dosing was oral tofacitinib at 5 to 10 mg twice daily.

The sample's treatment: oral pan-JAK inhibitor, 5-10 mg twice daily. cDNA serving as the sequencing template came from extracted, reverse transcribed RNA. Clones were read by immunoSEQ multiplex PCR, and TCRdb kept only the in-frame ones, dropping some. Of 110,000 to 150,000 clones listed, 86% are singletons. The sample consisted of CD8+ T cells sorted from blood, taken at week 4, from a patient treated with tofacitinib. This receptor was identified in a human donor with alopecia areata.

In nucleotides, the CDR3 is TGTGCCAGCAGAGCGAGCCTTGAGGGCGGTCAGCCCCAGCATTTT. It translates to CASRASLEGGQPQHF. The chain is built from TRBV2 and TRBJ1-5; D uncertain. The CDR3 is 15 residues long. V shed 6 bases and J shed 6 bases, with 18 bases lying between them. CDR1 SNHLY and CDR2 FYNNEI come from the germline V gene.